Each of the 17 T cell receptor beta chains below was sequenced from the same sample in a study of blood T cells in healthy people across ages. The use of a sample-barcoded 5' primer and a J-beta primer mix characterized a second PCR of about 7 to 12 cycles. Using its own MiXCR run on the 5' RACE reads, TCRdb lists one record per CDR3 protein. The profile shows about 780,000 distinct CDR3 sequences, around half of them singletons. Sequenced: blood. These receptors were obtained from an elderly man in good health.

This clonotype came up a few times. The J gene is TRBJ2-2, the V gene TRBV5-1, with 9 bases aligning to TRBD1. The CDR3 covers 15 residues. V trimming: 4 bases; J trimming: 4 bases; junction bases outside the gene matches: 5. Germline V gene sequence: CDR1 SGHRS, CDR2 YFSETQ. The DNA for the CDR3 is TGCGCCAGCAGCCGGACAGGGGAGAGCACCGGGGAGCTGTTTTTT. Its translation is CASSRTGESTGELFF.

This sequence joins TRBV7-2 and TRBJ2-5; 10 bases are shared with TRBD2. CDR3 length: 21 residues. The V gene's germline CDR1 is SGHTA and CDR2 FQGNSA. Losses at the gene ends were 0 bases for V and 2 bases for J; bases not matched to a gene: 18. CDR3 protein: CASSLALISGLAGVGQETQYF. The CDR3 nucleotides read TGTGCCAGCAGCTTAGCGCTTATTAGTGGCCTAGCGGGAGTGGGTCAAGAGACCCAGTACTTC.

This clonotype has a count of ten or more. A much larger clone is a single base away; this may be a read error. The chain uses TRBV5-1 and TRBJ2-5; TRBD2 matches 8 bases. J was trimmed by 11 bases and V by 1 base; bases with no gene match: 10. This CDR3 comprises 14 residues. CDR1 is SGHRS, CDR2 YFSETQ, per germline. DNA of the CDR3: TGCGCCAGCAGCTTGTCGGGAGGGCAGGATGAGCAGTACTTC. This encodes CASSLSGGQDEQYF.

This clonotype was recorded at least ten times. This chain joins TRBV12-3 or TRBV12-4 and TRBJ2-1, with D hard to call. Deletions cut 3 bases from V and 2 bases from J, with 11 bases between. The CDR3 is 15 residues long. The CDR3 coding sequence is TGTGCCAGCAGTTTGTCAACTAACCCCTACAATGAGCAGTTCTTC. This gives the protein CASSLSTNPYNEQFF.

CDR3 in amino acids: CSAFDRAGSTDTQYF. CDR3 coding DNA: TGCAGTGCTTTTGACAGGGCGGGTTCCACAGATACGCAGTATTTT. The chain is built from TRBV20-1 and TRBJ2-3; TRBD1 aligns across 7 bases. Germline V gene sequence: CDR1 DFQATT, CDR2 SNEGSKA (reference sequence). The CDR3 spans 15 residues. The trim removed 5 bases at V and 2 bases at J, leaving 10 bases unmatched.

Many counts were recorded for this clonotype. The chain carries TRBV7-2 and TRBJ2-5; 13 bases fit TRBD2. V was clipped by 0 bases and J by 0 bases; unmatched bases: 1. This CDR3 comprises 17 residues. Germline loops: CDR1 SGHTA, CDR2 FQGNSA. The CDR3 here is CASSLALAGGYQETQYF. The CDR3 coding sequence is TGTGCCAGCAGCTTAGCACTAGCGGGAGGGTACCAAGAGACCCAGTACTTC.

This clonotype has just a few counts. The V call is TRBV5-1, the J call TRBJ2-7; TRBD2 matches at 8 bases. V was clipped by 7 bases and J by 7 bases; unmatched bases: 13. CDR1 SGHRS and CDR2 YFSETQ come from the germline V gene. The CDR3 loop spans 14 amino acids. DNA for the CDR3: TGCGCCAGCTCCGGGACTAGTGGGTCTTGGGAGCAGTACTTC. It specifies CASSGTSGSWEQYF.

The chain couples TRBV4-1 to TRBJ2-1, with 10 bases fitting TRBD1. Looked up from germline, CDR1 is MGHRA and CDR2 is YSYEKL. The CDR3 length is 14 residues. Trimming at V came to 9 bases and at J to 3 bases, leaving 5 bases not matched to a gene. CDR3: CASKGQGVYNEQFF. CDR3 in DNA: TGCGCCAGTAAAGGACAGGGGGTCTACAATGAGCAGTTCTTC.

This clonotype appeared a single time. V usage is TRBV5-1 and J usage is TRBJ2-2, with 9 nucleotides matching TRBD2. The CDR3 consists of 17 residues. Per the germline V gene, CDR1 is SGHRS and CDR2 is YFSETQ. V was clipped by 4 bases and J by 1 base; unmatched bases: 8. CDR3 bases: TGCGCCAGCAGCCCCCGAGTAGCGGGAGTGAACACCGGGGAGCTGTTTTTT. Protein sequence: CASSPRVAGVNTGELFF.

This clonotype was seen repeatedly, ten times or more. The chain is built from TRBV4-2 and TRBJ2-1; D is perhaps TRBD2 (5 bases). Germline V CDR1 and CDR2: LGHNA, YNFKEQ. The CDR3 runs to 16 residues. V shed 4 bases and J shed 7 bases, with 20 bases lying between them. The CDR3 protein is CASSPPVREGLNEQFF. CDR3 nucleotides: TGTGCCAGCAGCCCGCCGGTCCGAGAGGGTTTGAATGAGCAGTTCTTC.

This chain connects TRBV20-1 to TRBJ1-2; D gene uncertain. CDR3 length: 12 residues. Germline values: CDR1 DFQATT, CDR2 SNEGSKA (reference sequence). The CDR3 DNA sequence: TGCAGCCGGCTAGCTGCAAACTATGGCTACACCTTC. Protein sequence: CSRLAANYGYTF.

As concerns this clonotype: Germline is not matched at one junction end, which may reflect a read error. The chain joins TRBV27 to TRBJ2-2; D might be TRBD2 (5 bases). In germline, CDR1 is MNHEY, CDR2 SMNVEV (reference sequence). The length of the CDR3 is 15 residues. CDR3 coding DNA: TGTGCCAGCACTTTAAACGGGGCGAACACCGGGGAGCTGTTTTTT. Protein product: CASTLNGANTGELFF.

In this sample, this clonotype turned up a few times. V and J are TRBV9 and TRBJ2-1; D unresolved. The CDR3 totals 11 residues. Germline V gives CDR1 SGDLS, CDR2 YYNGEE. Trimming took 1 base from V and 9 from J, leaving 5 bases between them. Here the CDR3 reads CASSVNREQFF. The CDR3 DNA follows: TGTGCCAGCAGCGTAAACCGTGAGCAGTTCTTC.

The chain combines TRBV27 with TRBJ2-3, with a weak D call TRBD1 (6 bases). Germline CDR1 MNHEY, CDR2 SMNVEV (reference sequence). The V end lost 3 bases, the J end lost 6 bases, and 16 bases lay between the germline ends. The CDR3 contains 15 residues. The CDR3 DNA sequence: TGTGCCAGCAGTTTTCTAGGGGGATCCAAGGATACGCAGTATTTT. Its translation: CASSFLGGSKDTQYF.

The chain recombines TRBV29-1 with TRBJ1-1, with unresolved D. In germline, CDR1 is SQVTM, CDR2 ANQGSEA. Trimming cost V 5 bases and J 0 bases, with 13 bases left between them. The CDR3 is made up of 14 amino acids. The CDR3 is CSVRAQSLNTEAFF. In DNA form, the CDR3 reads TGCAGCGTTCGAGCACAGAGCCTGAACACTGAAGCTTTCTTT.

The CDR3 sequence: CASSPGLAGSAQFF. In DNA form, the CDR3 reads TGTGCCAGCAGTCCCGGACTAGCGGGGTCCGCCCAGTTCTTC. The rearrangement joins TRBV6-2 or TRBV6-3 to TRBJ2-1; TRBD2 agrees at 12 bases. Germline V gene lookup returns CDR1 MNHEY and CDR2 SVGEGT. After removal of 5 bases from V and 13 bases from J, the junction contained 9 bases not matched to a gene. The CDR3 runs to 14 residues.

This clonotype was detected only a few times. The chain is built from TRBV11-1 and TRBJ2-5, with TRBD1 matching over 7 bases. V lost 6 bases and J lost 5; bases outside the gene matches: 9. This CDR3 is built from 14 residues. The germline V gene encodes CDR1 SGHAT and CDR2 FQDESV (reference sequence). CDR3 sequence reads: CASSQRGGAETQYF. The CDR3 DNA follows: TGTGCCAGCAGTCAGAGAGGGGGCGCGGAGACCCAGTACTTC.